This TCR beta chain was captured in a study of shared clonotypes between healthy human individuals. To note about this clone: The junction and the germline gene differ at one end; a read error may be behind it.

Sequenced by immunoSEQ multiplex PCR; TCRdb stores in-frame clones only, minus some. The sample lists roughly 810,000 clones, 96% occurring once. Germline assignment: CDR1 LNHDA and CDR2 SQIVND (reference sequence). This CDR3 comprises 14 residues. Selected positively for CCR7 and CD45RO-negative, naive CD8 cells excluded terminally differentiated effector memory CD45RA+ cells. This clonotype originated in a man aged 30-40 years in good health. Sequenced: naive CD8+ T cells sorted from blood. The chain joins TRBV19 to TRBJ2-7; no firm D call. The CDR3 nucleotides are TGTGCCAGTAGTGTAGACGGTTACTCCTACGAGCAGTACTTC. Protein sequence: CASSVDGYSYEQYF. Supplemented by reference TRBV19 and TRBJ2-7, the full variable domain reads DGGITQSPKYLFRKEGQNVTLSCEQNLNHDAMYWYRQDPGQGLRLIYYSQIVNDFQKGDIAEGYSVSREKKESFPLTVTSAQKNPTAFYLCASSVDGYSYEQYFGPGTRLTVT.